These T cell receptor beta chains were read from a single sample in a study of T cells after yellow fever vaccination. In TCRdb, the 5' RACE reads were re-called with MiXCR into one record per CDR3 protein. This table holds 450,000 to 550,000 distinct CDR3 sequences, 20% to 25% found once. The source material was PBMCs, sampled roughly 20 days after the first yellow fever vaccination. These receptors originate from a man between 18 and 35 years old who received the YFV17D yellow fever vaccine. The CDR3 runs from the conserved cysteine through the conserved F or W. D genes are given only for firm matches. The listing skips clone size in some rows; elsewhere it reads once, few, many or a size class.

j_gene: TRBJ2-3; d_gene: TRBD2; v_gene: TRBV13; abundance: NA; CDR3aa: CASSFRLAGGGTDTQYF; CDR3nt: TGTGCCAGCAGCTTCCGACTAGCGGGGGGCGGCACAGATACGCAGTATTTT
j_gene: TRBJ2-2; d_gene: NA; v_gene: TRBV4-2; abundance: NA; CDR3aa: CASRVPTGELFF; CDR3nt: TGTGCCAGCAGGGTCCCCACCGGGGAGCTGTTTTTT
j_gene: TRBJ1-1; d_gene: NA; v_gene: TRBV10-3; abundance: many; CDR3aa: CAISDQGRGEAFF; CDR3nt: TGTGCCATCAGTGATCAGGGGAGAGGTGAAGCTTTCTTT
j_gene: TRBJ1-3; d_gene: TRBD1; v_gene: TRBV7-9; abundance: few; CDR3aa: CASSTASGGSTGNTIYF; CDR3nt: TGTGCCAGCAGCACAGCTTCAGGGGGATCCACTGGAAACACCATATATTTT
j_gene: TRBJ2-1; d_gene: TRBD2; v_gene: TRBV29-1; abundance: few; CDR3aa: CSVGGGSFYNEQFF; CDR3nt: TGCAGCGTCGGGGGGGGGAGTTTCTACAATGAGCAGTTCTTC
j_gene: TRBJ2-1; d_gene: TRBD2; v_gene: TRBV18; abundance: NA; CDR3aa: CASSPPLRGGQNEQFF; CDR3nt: TGTGCCAGCTCACCACCGTTGCGGGGGGGCCAGAATGAGCAGTTCTTC
j_gene: TRBJ2-1; d_gene: NA; v_gene: TRBV6-2/TRBV6-3; abundance: few; CDR3aa: CASSYSAGPLVNEQFF; CDR3nt: TGTGCCAGCAGTTACTCTGCGGGCCCCCTGGTCAATGAGCAGTTCTTC
j_gene: TRBJ2-2; d_gene: TRBD2; v_gene: TRBV15; abundance: NA; CDR3aa: CATSRGEGNTGELFF; CDR3nt: TGTGCCACCAGCAGAGGGGAGGGGAACACCGGGGAGCTGTTTTTT
j_gene: TRBJ2-5; d_gene: TRBD2; v_gene: TRBV4-1; abundance: NA; CDR3aa: CASSLSGLAGRQETQYF; CDR3nt: TGCGCCAGCAGCCTTTCCGGACTAGCGGGGCGTCAAGAGACCCAGTACTTC
j_gene: TRBJ1-1; d_gene: TRBD1; v_gene: TRBV12-3/TRBV12-4; abundance: few; CDR3aa: CASSLDRGIIAFF; CDR3nt: TGTGCCAGCAGTTTGGACAGGGGAATTATTGCTTTCTTT
j_gene: TRBJ2-2; d_gene: TRBD2; v_gene: TRBV5-1; abundance: many; CDR3aa: CASNVGGTGTGELFF; CDR3nt: TGCGCCAGCAACGTCGGGGGGACTGGCACCGGGGAGCTGTTTTTT
j_gene: TRBJ1-1; d_gene: TRBD1; v_gene: TRBV4-2; abundance: NA; CDR3aa: CASSGTENTEAFF; CDR3nt: TGTGCCAGCAGCGGGACAGAGAACACTGAAGCTTTCTTT
j_gene: TRBJ2-6; d_gene: NA; v_gene: TRBV10-3; abundance: NA; CDR3aa: CAISESKQGTGANVLTF; CDR3nt: TGTGCCATCAGTGAGTCGAAACAGGGTACTGGGGCCAACGTCCTGACTTTC
j_gene: TRBJ2-5; d_gene: TRBD2; v_gene: TRBV10-3; abundance: NA; CDR3aa: CAISEDLAGGETQYF; CDR3nt: TGTGCCATCAGTGAGGACCTAGCGGGGGGAGAGACCCAGTACTTC
j_gene: TRBJ2-7; d_gene: TRBD1; v_gene: TRBV11-1; abundance: NA; CDR3aa: CASSLSDREIYEQYF; CDR3nt: TGTGCCAGCAGCTTATCAGACAGGGAGATCTACGAGCAGTACTTC
j_gene: TRBJ2-6; d_gene: NA; v_gene: TRBV7-9; abundance: NA; CDR3aa: CASSSRWDESGANVLTF; CDR3nt: TGTGCCAGCAGTTCCAGGTGGGACGAATCTGGGGCCAACGTCCTGACTTTC